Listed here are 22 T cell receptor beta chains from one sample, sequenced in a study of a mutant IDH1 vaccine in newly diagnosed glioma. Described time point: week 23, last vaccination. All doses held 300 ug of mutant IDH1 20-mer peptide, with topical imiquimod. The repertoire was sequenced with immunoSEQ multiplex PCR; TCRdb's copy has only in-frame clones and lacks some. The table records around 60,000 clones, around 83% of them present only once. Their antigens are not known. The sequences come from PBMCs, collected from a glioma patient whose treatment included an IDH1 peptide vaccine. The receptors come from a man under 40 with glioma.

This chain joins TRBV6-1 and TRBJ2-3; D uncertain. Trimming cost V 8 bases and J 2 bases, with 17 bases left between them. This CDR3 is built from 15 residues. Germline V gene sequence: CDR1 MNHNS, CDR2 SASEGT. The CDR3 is CASGSASPSTDTQYF. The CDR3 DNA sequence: TGTGCCAGCGGATCGGCCTCTCCCTCCACAGATACGCAGTATTTT.

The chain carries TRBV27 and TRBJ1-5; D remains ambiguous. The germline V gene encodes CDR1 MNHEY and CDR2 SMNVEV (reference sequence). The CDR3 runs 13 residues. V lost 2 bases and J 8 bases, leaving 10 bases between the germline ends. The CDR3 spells CASSLVYSEPQHF. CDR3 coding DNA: TGTGCCAGCAGTTTAGTGTACAGCGAGCCCCAGCATTTT.

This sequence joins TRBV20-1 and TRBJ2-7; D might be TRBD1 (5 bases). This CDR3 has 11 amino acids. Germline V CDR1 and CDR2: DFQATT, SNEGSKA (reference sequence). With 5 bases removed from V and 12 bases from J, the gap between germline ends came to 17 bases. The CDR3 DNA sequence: TGCAGTGCTCCCCAGTCAGGCAGGGTGTACTTC. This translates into CSAPQSGRVYF.

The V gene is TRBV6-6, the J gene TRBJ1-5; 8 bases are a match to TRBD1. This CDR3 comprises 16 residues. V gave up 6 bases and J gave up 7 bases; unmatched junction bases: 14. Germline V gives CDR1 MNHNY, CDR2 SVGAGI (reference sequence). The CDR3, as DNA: TGTGCCAGCAGCCCTTTGCGAGCGACAGGGGTGCAGCCCCAGCATTTT. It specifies CASSPLRATGVQPQHF.

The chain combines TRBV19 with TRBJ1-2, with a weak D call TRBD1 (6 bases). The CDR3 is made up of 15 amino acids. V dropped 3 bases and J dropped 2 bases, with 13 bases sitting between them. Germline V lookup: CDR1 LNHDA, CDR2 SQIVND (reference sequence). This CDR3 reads CASSIDRLLNYGYTF. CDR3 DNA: TGTGCCAGTAGTATTGACAGGTTGCTAAACTATGGCTACACCTTC. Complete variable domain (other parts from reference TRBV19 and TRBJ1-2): DGGITQSPKYLFRKEGQNVTLSCEQNLNHDAMYWYRQDPGQGLRLIYYSQIVNDFQKGDIAEGYSVSREKKESFPLTVTSAQKNPTAFYLCASSIDRLLNYGYTFGSGTRLTVV.

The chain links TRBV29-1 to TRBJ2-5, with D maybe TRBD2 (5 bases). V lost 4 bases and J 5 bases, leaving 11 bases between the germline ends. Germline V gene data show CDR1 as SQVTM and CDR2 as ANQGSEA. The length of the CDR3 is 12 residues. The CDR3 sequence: CSVGGHGETQYF. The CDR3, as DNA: TGCAGCGTTGGAGGGCACGGGGAGACCCAGTACTTC.

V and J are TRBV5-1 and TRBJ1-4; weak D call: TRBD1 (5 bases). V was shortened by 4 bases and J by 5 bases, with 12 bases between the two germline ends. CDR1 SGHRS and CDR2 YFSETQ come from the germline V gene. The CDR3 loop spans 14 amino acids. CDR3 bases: TGCGCCAGCAGCCGAGGGACCGCGAATGAAAAACTGTTTTTT. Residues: CASSRGTANEKLFF.

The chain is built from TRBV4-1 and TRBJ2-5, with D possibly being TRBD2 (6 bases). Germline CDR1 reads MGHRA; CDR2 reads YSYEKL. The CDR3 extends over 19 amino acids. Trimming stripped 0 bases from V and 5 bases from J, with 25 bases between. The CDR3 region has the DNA TGCGCCAGCAGCCAAGATTATTCCCCGGGACGCCCGGAGGGGGAGACCCAGTACTTC. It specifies CASSQDYSPGRPEGETQYF.

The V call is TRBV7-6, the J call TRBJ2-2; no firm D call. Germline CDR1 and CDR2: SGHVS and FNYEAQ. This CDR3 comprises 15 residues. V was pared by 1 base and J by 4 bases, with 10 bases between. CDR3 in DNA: TGTGCCAGCAGCTTAGTCACAGCCAGCACCGGGGAGCTGTTTTTT. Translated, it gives CASSLVTASTGELFF.

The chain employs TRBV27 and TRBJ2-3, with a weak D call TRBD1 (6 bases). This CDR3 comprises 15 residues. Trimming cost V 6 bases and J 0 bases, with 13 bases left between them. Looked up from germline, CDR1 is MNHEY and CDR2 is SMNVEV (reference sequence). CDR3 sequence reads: CASSPTGRSTDTQYF. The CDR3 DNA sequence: TGTGCCAGCAGCCCAACAGGGAGAAGCACAGATACGCAGTATTTT.

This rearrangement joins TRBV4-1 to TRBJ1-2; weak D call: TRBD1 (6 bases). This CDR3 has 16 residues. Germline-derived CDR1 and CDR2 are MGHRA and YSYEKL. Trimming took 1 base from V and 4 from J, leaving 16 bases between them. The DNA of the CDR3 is TGCGCCAGCAGCCAAGGCCCCCGGGACACGCCCTATGGCTACACCTTC. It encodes CASSQGPRDTPYGYTF.

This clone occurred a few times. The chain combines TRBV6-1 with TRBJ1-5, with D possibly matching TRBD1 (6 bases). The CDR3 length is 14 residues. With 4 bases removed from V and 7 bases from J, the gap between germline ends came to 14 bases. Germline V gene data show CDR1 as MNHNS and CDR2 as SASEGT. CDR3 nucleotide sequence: TGTGCCAGCAGTGGGGCAGGGGACCCCCAGCCCCAGCATTTT. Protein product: CASSGAGDPQPQHF.

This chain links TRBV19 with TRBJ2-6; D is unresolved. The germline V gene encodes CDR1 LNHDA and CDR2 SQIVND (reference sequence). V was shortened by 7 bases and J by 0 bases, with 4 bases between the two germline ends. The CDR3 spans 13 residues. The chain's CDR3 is CASTASGANVLTF. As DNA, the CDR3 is TGTGCCAGTACCGCCTCTGGGGCCAACGTCCTGACTTTC. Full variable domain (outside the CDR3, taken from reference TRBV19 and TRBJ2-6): DGGITQSPKYLFRKEGQNVTLSCEQNLNHDAMYWYRQDPGQGLRLIYYSQIVNDFQKGDIAEGYSVSREKKESFPLTVTSAQKNPTAFYLCASTASGANVLTFGAGSRLTVL.

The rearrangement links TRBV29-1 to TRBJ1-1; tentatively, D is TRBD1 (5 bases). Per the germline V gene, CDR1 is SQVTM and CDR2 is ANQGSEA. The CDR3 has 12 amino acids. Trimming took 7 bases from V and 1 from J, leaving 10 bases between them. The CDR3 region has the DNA TGCAGCGCGGGGGGTGGGAACACTGAAGCTTTCTTT. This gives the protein CSAGGGNTEAFF. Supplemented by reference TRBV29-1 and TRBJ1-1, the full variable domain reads SAVISQKPSRDICQRGTSLTIQCQVDSQVTMMFWYRQQPGQSLTLIATANQGSEATYESGFVIDKFPISRPNLTFSTLTVSNMSPEDSSIYLCSAGGGNTEAFFGQGTRLTVV.

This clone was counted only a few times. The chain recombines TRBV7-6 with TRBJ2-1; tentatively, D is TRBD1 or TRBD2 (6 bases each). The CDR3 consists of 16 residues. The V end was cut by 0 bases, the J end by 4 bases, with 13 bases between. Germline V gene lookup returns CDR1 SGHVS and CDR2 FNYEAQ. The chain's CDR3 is CASSLATGAWYNEQFF. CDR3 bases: TGTGCCAGCAGCTTAGCTACGGGGGCCTGGTACAATGAGCAGTTCTTC.

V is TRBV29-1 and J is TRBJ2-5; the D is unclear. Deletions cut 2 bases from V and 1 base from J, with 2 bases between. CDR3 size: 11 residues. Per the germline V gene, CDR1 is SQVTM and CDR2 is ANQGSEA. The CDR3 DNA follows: TGCAGCGTTGAACCCCAAGAGACCCAGTACTTC. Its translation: CSVEPQETQYF.

The CDR3 nucleotides read TGCGCCAGCAGCTCAGGTCGGAACGAGCAGTACTTC. It is translated as CASSSGRNEQYF. The chain is built from TRBV5-1 and TRBJ2-5; D is uncertain. The DNA end favors TRBJ2-7, so the J call may be wrong. The CDR3 sequence is 12 residues long. Looked up from germline, CDR1 is SGHRS and CDR2 is YFSETQ.

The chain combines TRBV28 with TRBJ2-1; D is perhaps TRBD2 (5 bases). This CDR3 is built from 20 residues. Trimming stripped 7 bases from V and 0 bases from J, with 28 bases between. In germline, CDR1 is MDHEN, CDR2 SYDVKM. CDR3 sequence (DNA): TGTGCCAGCATTAGGGTTTTTGGGAGCAGCAAAAAAAGCTCCTACAATGAGCAGTTCTTC. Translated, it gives CASIRVFGSSKKSSYNEQFF.

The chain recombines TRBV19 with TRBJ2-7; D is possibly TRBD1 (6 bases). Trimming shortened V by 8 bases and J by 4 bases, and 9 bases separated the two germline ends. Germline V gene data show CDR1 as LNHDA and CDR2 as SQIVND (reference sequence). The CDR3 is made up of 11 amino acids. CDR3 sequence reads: CASRRGYEQYF. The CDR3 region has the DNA TGTGCCAGTCGCAGGGGTTACGAGCAGTACTTC.

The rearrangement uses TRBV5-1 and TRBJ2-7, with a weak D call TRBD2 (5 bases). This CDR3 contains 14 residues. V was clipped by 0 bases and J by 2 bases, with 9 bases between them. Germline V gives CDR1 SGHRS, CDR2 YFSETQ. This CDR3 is CASSLALGPYEQYF. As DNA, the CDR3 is TGCGCCAGCAGCTTGGCACTAGGGCCCTACGAGCAGTACTTC.

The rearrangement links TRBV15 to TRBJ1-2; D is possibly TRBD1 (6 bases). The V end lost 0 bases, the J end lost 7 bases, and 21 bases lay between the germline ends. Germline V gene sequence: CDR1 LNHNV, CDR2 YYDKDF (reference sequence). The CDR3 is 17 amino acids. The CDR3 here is CATSREGGGPSVFGYTF. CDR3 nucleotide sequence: TGTGCCACCAGCAGAGAAGGGGGAGGGCCCTCGGTATTTGGCTACACCTTC.

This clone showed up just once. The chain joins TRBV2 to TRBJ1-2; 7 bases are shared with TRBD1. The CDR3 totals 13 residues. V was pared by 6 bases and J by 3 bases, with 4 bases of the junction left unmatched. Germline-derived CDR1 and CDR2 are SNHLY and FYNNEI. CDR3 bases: TGTGCCAGCAGCGCCGGGACAGACTATGGCTACACCTTC. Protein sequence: CASSAGTDYGYTF.